These 22 T cell receptor beta chains were all obtained from the same sample, sequenced in a study of PD-L1 blockade in urothelial cancer. The time point denotes: pretreatment peripheral blood. Using immunoSEQ multiplex PCR, the repertoire was profiled, and TCRdb retains in-frame clones only, with some absent. Here the sample spans roughly 50,000 clones, 70% to 90% being singletons. The starting material was PBMCs, obtained around atezolizumab (anti-PD-L1) treatment. Receptors were obtained from a woman in her fifties or sixties with urothelial cancer.

The V and J genes are TRBV4-3 and TRBJ2-1; the match to TRBD2 covers 12 bases. Per germline, CDR1 LGHNA and CDR2 YSLEER. The trim removed 0 bases at V and 5 bases at J, leaving 5 bases unmatched. The CDR3 is 17 residues long. The CDR3 region has the DNA TGCGCCAGCAGCCAAGATTGGCTAGCGGGGGGGAACAATGAGCAGTTCTTC. As protein: CASSQDWLAGGNNEQFF.

The V and J genes are TRBV4-2 and TRBJ2-5, with D maybe TRBD1 (8 bases). Germline assignment: CDR1 LGHNA and CDR2 YNFKEQ. This CDR3 is 18 amino acids long. Trimming removed 1 base at V and 3 bases at J, with 21 bases between. CDR3 sequence: CASSQGHTLTGGEETQYF. The CDR3 DNA follows: TGTGCCAGCAGCCAAGGCCACACCCTAACAGGGGGGGAAGAGACCCAGTACTTC.

J is TRBJ2-7 and V is TRBV10-3, with TRBD1 as a possible D gene (6 bases). CDR3 size: 14 residues. V lost 4 bases to trimming and J lost 5 bases, with 15 bases between them. Germline values: CDR1 ENHRY, CDR2 SYGVKD. CDR3 sequence (DNA): TGTGCCATCAGTGGTCGGGCAGGGGTCGACGAGCAGTACTTC. Translation: CAISGRAGVDEQYF.

In its sample, this clone was seen once. The V gene is TRBV18, the J gene TRBJ2-3, with TRBD2 as a possible D gene (5 bases). Trimming removed 5 bases from V and 2 bases from J, with 11 bases in between. Germline V gives CDR1 KGHSH, CDR2 LQKENI. CDR3 length: 14 amino acids. For the CDR3, the DNA is TGTGCCAGCTCAACGAGCGGACCCACAGATACGCAGTATTTT. This codes for CASSTSGPTDTQYF.

CDR3 nucleotide sequence: TGTGCCATCAACAAAGACAGGGTAGATGGCTACACCTTC. It translates to CAINKDRVDGYTF. This chain joins TRBV10-3 and TRBJ1-2; TRBD1 aligns across 7 bases. The CDR3 loop spans 13 amino acids. Germline V gene sequence: CDR1 ENHRY, CDR2 SYGVKD. The ends lost 7 bases at V and 6 bases at J; junction bases unmatched: 8.

This clone was observed a single time. The gene calls are TRBV7-8 and TRBJ1-2; perhaps TRBD1 as D (5 bases). The germline gives CDR1 SGHVS, CDR2 FQNEAQ. The CDR3 has 14 amino acids. Trimming took off 5 bases at V and 7 bases at J, with 17 bases between the two ends. CDR3 region: CASSLNAGILGYTF. DNA for the CDR3: TGTGCCAGCAGCCTCAACGCAGGGATTCTTGGCTACACCTTC.

The chain couples TRBV29-1 to TRBJ1-1; 7 bases are shared with TRBD1. Germline V CDR1 and CDR2: SQVTM, ANQGSEA. The trim removed 7 bases at V and 1 base at J, leaving 6 bases unmatched. The CDR3 has 13 residues. Here the CDR3 reads CSGRGRKNTEAFF. The CDR3 DNA sequence: TGCAGCGGGAGGGGGCGGAAGAACACTGAAGCTTTCTTT.

This clone has just one count. J is TRBJ2-7 and V is TRBV7-2, with 12 bases lining up with TRBD2. This CDR3 is 14 amino acids long. Per the germline V gene, CDR1 is SGHTA and CDR2 is FQGNSA. Trimming took 5 bases from V and 7 from J; bases not matched to a gene: 6. CDR3 sequence: CASSRLAGAFEQYF. DNA for the CDR3: TGTGCCAGCAGCCGACTAGCGGGAGCCTTTGAGCAGTACTTC.

This chain links TRBV25-1 with TRBJ2-1; 8 bases align to TRBD2. Trimming took 6 bases from V and 14 from J; bases not matched to a gene: 12. Germline V gives CDR1 MGHDK, CDR2 SYGVNS. This CDR3 has 13 amino acids. The CDR3 reads CASSRTDGTREFF. CDR3 DNA sequence: TGTGCCAGCAGCCGGACAGACGGGACTAGAGAGTTCTTC.

This clone was found once. The V call is TRBV15, the J call TRBJ2-1, with 8 bases lining up with TRBD1. V lost 5 bases to trimming and J lost 5 bases; unmatched junction nucleotides: 8. The CDR3 sequence is 15 residues long. Germline CDR1 reads LNHNV; CDR2 reads YYDKDF (reference sequence). This CDR3 is CATSPRTGMDNEQFF. For the CDR3, the DNA is TGTGCCACCAGCCCCCGGACAGGGATGGACAATGAGCAGTTCTTC.

The CDR3, as DNA: TGTGCCAGCAGCAACCCGGGACAGCCCTTTTGGCCCCAGCATTTT. Protein sequence: CASSNPGQPFWPQHF. The genes are TRBV21-1 and TRBJ1-5; no check of the table's D call, TRBD1, against the DNA was made. TRBV21-1 is a known pseudogene. The CDR3 contains 15 residues.

The CDR3 sequence is CASSPLVFSGGELFF. CDR3 in DNA: TGTGCCAGCTCACCTCTAGTCTTTTCCGGCGGGGAGCTGTTTTTT. The genes are TRBV18 and TRBJ2-2, with unresolved D. Trimming took 3 bases from V and 7 from J, leaving 15 bases between them. Germline assignment: CDR1 KGHSH and CDR2 LQKENI. CDR3 length: 15 residues.

The chain carries TRBV11-1 and TRBJ1-5; 7 nucleotides line up with TRBD1. CDR3 length: 15 residues. Germline assignment: CDR1 SGHAT and CDR2 FQDESV (reference sequence). The junction had 5 bases not matched to a gene; V was cut back by 1 base and J by 5 bases. CDR3 nucleotide sequence: TGTGCCAGCAGCTTAGGGACAGGCCCCGATCAGCCCCAGCATTTT. This codes for CASSLGTGPDQPQHF.

The DNA for the CDR3 is TGTGCCAGCAGCACCGGCGGTGGGGCGTATCAGCCCCAGCATTTT. Its protein is CASSTGGGAYQPQHF. The chain recombines TRBV7-9 with TRBJ1-5, with a possible D match to TRBD1 (5 bases). The ends were cut back, 5 bases at V and 5 bases at J, with 16 bases in the middle. CDR3 length equals 15 residues. In germline, CDR1 is SEHNR, CDR2 FQNEAQ (reference sequence).

The V call is TRBV5-4, the J call TRBJ2-5, with D possibly matching TRBD2 (6 bases). Per the germline V gene, CDR1 is SGHNT and CDR2 is YYREEE (reference sequence). Trimming shortened V by 3 bases and J by 5 bases, and 14 bases separated the two germline ends. CDR3 length: 14 amino acids. Written as DNA, the CDR3 is TGTGCCAGCAGCTCGGCCGGGAGCAGGGAGACCCAGTACTTC. Amino acids: CASSSAGSRETQYF.

This sequence joins TRBV5-4 and TRBJ1-3; D remains ambiguous. V was trimmed by 0 bases and J by 4 bases, leaving 14 bases between them. The germline gives CDR1 SGHNT, CDR2 YYREEE (reference sequence). The CDR3 totals 16 residues. In nucleotides, the CDR3 is TGTGCCAGCAGCTTGGCGGAGGCAGCGCCAGGAAACACCATATATTTT. This gives the protein CASSLAEAAPGNTIYF. Full variable domain (rest looked up from reference TRBV5-4 and TRBJ1-3): ETGVTQSPTHLIKTRGQQVTLRCSSQSGHNTVSWYQQALGQGPQFIFQYYREEENGRGNFPPRFSGLQFPNYSSELNVNALELDDSALYLCASSLAEAAPGNTIYFGEGSWLTVV.

This chain links TRBV28 with TRBJ1-2; no reliable D call. The CDR3 consists of 12 residues. Trimming took off 7 bases at V and 7 bases at J, with 13 bases between the two ends. Germline V gene data show CDR1 as MDHEN and CDR2 as SYDVKM. The CDR3 nucleotides read TGTGCCAGCACCTATGGACTGGGTGGCTACACCTTC. It codes for CASTYGLGGYTF.

The V call is TRBV9, the J call TRBJ2-6, with 8 bases identical to TRBD1. The junction had 5 bases not matched to a gene; V was cut back by 4 bases and J by 2 bases. The germline V gene encodes CDR1 SGDLS and CDR2 YYNGEE. The CDR3 spans 16 residues. The CDR3 DNA reads as TGTGCCAGCAGCACCCTGACAGGGGCTGGGGCCAACGTCCTGACTTTC. Amino acids: CASSTLTGAGANVLTF.

The J gene is TRBJ1-2, the V gene TRBV11-2; 8 bases align to TRBD1. The V and J ends lost 1 base and 5 bases, in that order; junction bases with no gene match: 6. Germline CDR1 is SGHAT and CDR2 is FQNNGV. The CDR3 has 15 amino acids. CDR3 nucleotide sequence: TGTGCCAGCAGCTTAGCAGGACAGGGAATTTATGGCTACACCTTC. Encoded protein: CASSLAGQGIYGYTF. The complete variable domain, with remaining parts taken from reference TRBV11-2 and TRBJ1-2, reads EAGVAQSPRYKIIEKRQSVAFWCNPISGHATLYWYQQILGQGPKLLIQFQNNGVVDDSQLPKDRFSAERLKGVDSTLKIQPAKLEDSAVYLCASSLAGQGIYGYTFGSGTRLTVV.

This sequence joins TRBV2 and TRBJ1-5, with D possibly TRBD1 on 5 matching bases. This CDR3 is built from 15 residues. The germline V gene has CDR1 SNHLY and CDR2 FYNNEI. With 7 bases removed from V and 0 bases from J, the gap between germline ends came to 13 bases. The CDR3 spells CASMGGTNSNQPQHF. DNA of the CDR3: TGTGCCAGCATGGGGGGGACTAATAGCAATCAGCCCCAGCATTTT.

The gene calls are TRBV14 and TRBJ1-3; the D is unclear. CDR1 is SGHDN, CDR2 FVKESK, per germline. This CDR3 is 16 amino acids long. Trimming left V 4 bases short and J 4 bases short, with 17 bases between. The CDR3 DNA reads TGTGCCAGCAGCCTAGAGATCGGGATCCTCGGAAACACCATATATTTT. This sequence encodes CASSLEIGILGNTIYF.

This clone was counted a few times. The rearrangement joins TRBV6-5 to TRBJ1-2; 7 nucleotides match TRBD1. CDR1 is MNHEY and CDR2 is SVGAGI in the germline V gene. This CDR3 is 11 amino acids long. J lost 8 bases, V lost 10 bases, and 7 bases had no gene match. Written as DNA, the CDR3 is TGTGCCACCCAGGGGGTTAGGGGCTACACCTTC. Encoded protein: CATQGVRGYTF.